This entry features one T cell receptor (beta chain) sequence. The antigen is not known. The method was immunoSEQ multiplex PCR; TCRdb's version includes in-frame clones alone and lacks a portion of them. The table lists about 30,000 clones, around 79% of them singletons. Deletions cut 0 bases from V and 5 bases from J, with 13 bases between. Per the germline V gene, CDR1 is MNHEY and CDR2 is SVGAGI. The CDR3 extends over 15 amino acids. This entry belongs to a study of OX40 agonist ivuxolimab in advanced cancers. Study overall: Dose-escalation subjects each had hepatocellular carcinoma, melanoma, renal cell or head and neck cancer. Study-wide results and limits: Near-lowest levels of clonal expansion characterized partial responders at 0.1-3.0 mg/kg.

The starting material was CD4+ or CD8+ T cells sorted from blood, obtained in a trial of the OX40 agonist ivuxolimab. The clonotype was recovered from an adult with an advanced solid tumor such as melanoma, head and neck, liver or kidney cancer. This chain connects TRBV6-5 to TRBJ2-5; D could derive from TRBD1 or TRBD2 (5 bases each). CDR3 amino acids: CASSYSMGTGETQYF. CDR3 in DNA: TGTGCCAGCAGTTACTCGATGGGGACGGGGGAGACCCAGTACTTC.